The 20 T cell receptor beta chains given below trace back to one sample, sequenced in a study of T cell repertoires in cytomegalovirus infection. These receptors' targets are unknown. One entry per CDR3 protein results from TCRdb running MiXCR on the reads. The data show 200,000 to 250,000 distinct CDR3 sequences, about 39% seen once. Sequencing was performed on CD8+ T cells from cultured PBMCs, taken from culture after CMV antigen stimulation. The receptors derive from a human donor in good health (CMV status not recorded). Some clones in this sample may be carry-over from other donors' samples.

V usage is TRBV6-5 and J usage is TRBJ1-5, with D perhaps matching TRBD1 (6 bases). In germline, CDR1 is MNHEY, CDR2 SVGAGI. The germline V and J ends were trimmed by 6 bases and 5 bases, with 14 bases remaining between them. The CDR3 has 14 amino acids. CDR3 sequence (DNA): TGTGCCAGCAGCCGTACAGGGAGGTATCAGCCCCAGCATTTT. This sequence encodes CASSRTGRYQPQHF.

This clonotype was seen only a few times. This chain connects TRBV19 to TRBJ2-1, with 10 nucleotides matching TRBD1. The CDR3 sequence is 13 residues long. Germline V gene sequence: CDR1 LNHDA, CDR2 SQIVND (reference sequence). The trim removed 3 bases at V and 9 bases at J, leaving 2 bases unmatched. CDR3 loop: CASSMGQGLEQFF. The CDR3 nucleotides are TGTGCCAGTAGTATGGGACAGGGGCTTGAGCAGTTCTTC.

This clonotype has only a few counts. The chain combines TRBV27 with TRBJ1-4, with D possibly being TRBD1 (6 bases). The V end lost 8 bases, the J end lost 8 bases, and 15 bases lay between the germline ends. Germline assignment: CDR1 MNHEY and CDR2 SMNVEV (reference sequence). The CDR3 is 13 residues long. CDR3 loop: CASGNRVEEKLFF. The CDR3 bases are TGTGCCAGCGGCAACAGGGTTGAAGAAAAACTGTTTTTT. The entire variable domain, with the rest obtained from reference TRBV27 and TRBJ1-4, is as follows: EAQVTQNPRYLITVTGKKLTVTCSQNMNHEYMSWYRQDPGLGLRQIYYSMNVEVTDKGDVPEGYKVSRKEKRNFPLILESPSPNQTSLYFCASGNRVEEKLFFGSGTQLSVL.

A few counts support this clonotype. The chain combines TRBV4-1 with TRBJ1-1; no clear D gene. Germline V gene data show CDR1 as MGHRA and CDR2 as YSYEKL. This CDR3 contains 14 residues. The V gene lost 4 bases and the J gene lost 1 base, with 10 bases spanning the gap. In DNA form, the CDR3 reads TGCGCCAGCAGCCCCCCTGGAGAGAACACTGAAGCTTTCTTT. Translating it yields CASSPPGENTEAFF.

This rearrangement joins TRBV7-4 to TRBJ1-1; D is unclear. V shed 1 base and J shed 0 bases, with 9 bases lying between them. The CDR3 has 15 residues. Germline loops: CDR1 SGHVT, CDR2 SQSDAQ. CDR3 amino acids: CASSLVVSMNTEAFF. The CDR3 DNA reads as TGTGCCAGCAGCTTAGTGGTGAGCATGAACACTGAAGCTTTCTTT.

The sample holds a few counts of this clonotype. J is TRBJ2-2 and V is TRBV4-1; D is uncertain. Germline CDR1 is MGHRA and CDR2 is YSYEKL. V was shortened by 0 bases and J by 3 bases, with 8 bases between the two germline ends. This CDR3 is built from 15 residues. The CDR3 DNA reads TGCGCCAGCAGCCAAGAAGGCTACGACACCGGGGAGCTGTTTTTT. This codes for CASSQEGYDTGELFF.

This rearrangement joins TRBV20-1 to TRBJ2-7; D may be TRBD2 (6 bases). The CDR3 runs 12 residues. Trimming removed 0 bases from V and 12 bases from J, with 15 bases in between. Per the germline V gene, CDR1 is DFQATT and CDR2 is SNEGSKA (reference sequence). The CDR3 sequence: CSARESGEAPYF. Here the CDR3 DNA reads TGCAGTGCTAGAGAATCGGGGGAAGCCCCGTACTTC.

V gene TRBV5-1 combines with J gene TRBJ2-3; unclear D gene. The length of the CDR3 is 15 residues. Germline CDR1 SGHRS, CDR2 YFSETQ. Trimming shortened V by 3 bases and J by 0 bases, and 11 bases separated the two germline ends. The CDR3 DNA reads as TGCGCCAGCAGCTCTTCAACCCCTAGCACAGATACGCAGTATTTT. As protein: CASSSSTPSTDTQYF.

This clonotype was detected a few times. The rearrangement links TRBV14 to TRBJ2-7; maybe TRBD2 (5 bases). Germline CDR1 reads SGHDN; CDR2 reads FVKESK. Trimming removed 0 bases from V and 7 bases from J, with 10 bases in between. The CDR3 extends over 13 amino acids. The CDR3 DNA reads TGTGCCAGCAGCCAAGAAGGACGGAGGGAGCAGTACTTC. Residues: CASSQEGRREQYF.

The chain employs TRBV20-1 and TRBJ1-3; 10 bases line up with TRBD1. The CDR3 sequence is 15 residues long. The J segment lost 3 bases and the V segment lost 6 bases, leaving 8 bases of the junction unmatched. Germline V gene lookup returns CDR1 DFQATT and CDR2 SNEGSKA (reference sequence). The CDR3 is CSAPGTGVFGNTIYF. The CDR3 DNA is TGCAGTGCCCCCGGGACAGGGGTTTTTGGAAACACCATATATTTT.

This clonotype appeared many times. The rearrangement links TRBV11-2 to TRBJ2-7, with D perhaps TRBD2 (6 bases). This CDR3 is 13 amino acids long. Germline CDR1 is SGHAT and CDR2 is FQNNGV. The ends were cut back, 6 bases at V and 1 base at J, with 10 bases in the middle. CDR3 region: CASSSGGSYEQYF. The CDR3 DNA reads TGTGCCAGCAGTTCCGGGGGTTCCTACGAGCAGTACTTC.

The chain has TRBV7-9 and TRBJ2-4, with 10 positions matching TRBD2. V was pared by 4 bases and J by 2 bases, with 5 bases of the junction left unmatched. The CDR3 sequence is 16 residues long. CDR1 is SEHNR, CDR2 FQNEAQ, per germline (reference sequence). In DNA, the CDR3 is TGTGCCAGCAGCTCCGGACTAGCGGAACCCAAAAACATTCAGTACTTC. Translation: CASSSGLAEPKNIQYF. The entire variable domain, with the rest obtained from reference TRBV7-9 and TRBJ2-4, is as follows: DTGVSQNPRHKITKRGQNVTFRCDPISEHNRLYWYRQTLGQGPEFLTYFQNEAQLEKSRLLSDRFSAERPKGSFSTLEIQRTEQGDSAMYLCASSSGLAEPKNIQYFGAGTRLSVL.

This sequence joins TRBV6-6 and TRBJ1-1; 7 bases are shared with TRBD1. The germline V gene has CDR1 MNHNY and CDR2 SVGAGI (reference sequence). J gave up 3 bases and V 0 bases, and 10 bases lay outside the gene matches. The CDR3 loop spans 17 amino acids. The CDR3 protein is CASSYSRENRGDTEAFF. The CDR3 DNA is TGTGCCAGCAGTTACTCGAGGGAAAACAGGGGAGACACTGAAGCTTTCTTT.

In this sample, this clonotype turned up a few times. The chain combines TRBV7-9 with TRBJ2-7; the match to TRBD1 covers 9 bases. Trimming cost V 4 bases and J 4 bases; bases outside gene matches: 2. This CDR3 contains 13 residues. Germline V gene data show CDR1 as SEHNR and CDR2 as FQNEAQ (reference sequence). CDR3 residues: CASSWGQGYEQYF. CDR3 DNA sequence: TGTGCCAGCAGCTGGGGACAGGGTTACGAGCAGTACTTC.

The rearrangement links TRBV15 to TRBJ2-4, with 10 bases matching TRBD2. Losses at the gene ends were 5 bases for V and 1 base for J; bases not matched to a gene: 11. The CDR3 spans 18 residues. The germline gives CDR1 LNHNV, CDR2 YYDKDF (reference sequence). The CDR3 loop is CATSGETGTSVAKNIQYF. The CDR3, as DNA: TGTGCCACCAGCGGCGAGACGGGGACTAGCGTTGCCAAAAACATTCAGTACTTC.

Ten or more counts support this clonotype. This chain connects TRBV7-6 to TRBJ1-1, with TRBD1 as a possible D gene (6 bases). V was shortened by 5 bases and J by 3 bases, with 19 bases between the two germline ends. The CDR3 has 16 amino acids. Germline loops: CDR1 SGHVS, CDR2 FNYEAQ. The CDR3 bases are TGTGCCAGCAGCCCCGCGGGGGGCAAGGGAGACACTGAAGCTTTCTTT. The encoded protein is CASSPAGGKGDTEAFF.

The chain uses TRBV5-6 and TRBJ1-5, with a weak D call TRBD1 (5 bases). The CDR3 has 17 amino acids. The ends were cut back, 4 bases at V and 2 bases at J, with 19 bases in the middle. Germline values: CDR1 SGHDT, CDR2 YYEEEE. The CDR3 loop reads CASSRGPPGWGNQPQHF. CDR3 in DNA: TGTGCCAGCAGCCGCGGACCTCCAGGGTGGGGCAATCAGCCCCAGCATTTT.

This clonotype showed up just a few times. The rearrangement uses TRBV6-1 and TRBJ2-2, with a weak D call TRBD2 (7 bases). The CDR3 contains 15 residues. Germline assignment: CDR1 MNHNS and CDR2 SASEGT. Between the trimmed V and J ends, which lost 10 bases and 1 base, there was a span of 16 bases. Here the CDR3 DNA reads TGTGCCACCTGGGAGGGGGGATGGAACACCGGGGAGCTGTTTTTT. Translation gives CATWEGGWNTGELFF.

This rearrangement joins TRBV13 to TRBJ2-7; TRBD1 might be the D (5 bases). Germline V lookup: CDR1 PRHDT, CDR2 FYEKMQ (reference sequence). The V and J ends lost 3 bases and 2 bases respectively, with 8 bases between them. The CDR3 contains 13 residues. The CDR3 here is CASSFKDTYEQYF. CDR3 DNA: TGTGCCAGCAGCTTTAAGGACACCTACGAGCAGTACTTC.

This clonotype was detected a few times. The J gene is TRBJ2-2, the V gene TRBV7-9; D may be TRBD2 (5 bases). The CDR3 has 16 amino acids. Trimming shortened V by 5 bases and J by 3 bases, and 16 bases separated the two germline ends. CDR1 SEHNR and CDR2 FQNEAQ come from the germline V gene (reference sequence). CDR3 bases: TGTGCCAGCAGCCCCCGGGGTAGCGCCTACACCGGGGAGCTGTTTTTT. Translated: CASSPRGSAYTGELFF.